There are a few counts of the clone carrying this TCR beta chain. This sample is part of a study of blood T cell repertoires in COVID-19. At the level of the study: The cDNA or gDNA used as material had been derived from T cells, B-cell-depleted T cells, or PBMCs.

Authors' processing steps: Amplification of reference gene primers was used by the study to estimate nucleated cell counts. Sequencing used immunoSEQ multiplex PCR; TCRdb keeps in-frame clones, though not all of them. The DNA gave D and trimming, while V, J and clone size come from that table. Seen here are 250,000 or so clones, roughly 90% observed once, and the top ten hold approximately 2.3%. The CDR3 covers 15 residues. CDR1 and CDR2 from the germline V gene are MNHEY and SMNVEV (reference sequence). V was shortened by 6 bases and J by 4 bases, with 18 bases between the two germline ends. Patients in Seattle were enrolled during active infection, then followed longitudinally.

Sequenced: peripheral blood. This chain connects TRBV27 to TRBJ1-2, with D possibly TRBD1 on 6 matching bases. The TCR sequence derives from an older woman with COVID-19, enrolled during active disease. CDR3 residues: CASSSLSDSTYGYTF. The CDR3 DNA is TGTGCCAGCAGCTCCCTTTCGGACAGTACCTATGGCTACACCTTC.